This TCR beta chain was identified in a study of Tregs in tolerant kidney transplant recipients. Background on the study: The nonmyeloablative bone marrow transplants came from related graft donors, with transient mixed chimerism. General study results and limits: For some patients, primers changed over time, blocking nucleotide-level comparison. Tolerant patients' donor-specific Tregs expanded beyond overall Tregs, suggesting antigen-driven growth.

CD4+CD25+CD127- Tregs, CD4+CD25- non-Tregs, CD4 and CD8 cells were sorted. CDR1 and CDR2 from the germline V gene are LNHDA and SQIVND (reference sequence). This CDR3 region has 13 residues. Trimming shortened V by 3 bases and J by 6 bases, and 11 bases separated the two germline ends. Sequencing used immunoSEQ multiplex PCR; TCRdb keeps in-frame clones, though not all of them. The sample includes some 71,000 clones, 85% to 90% of them seen just once. About this clone itself: Antigen: not known.

The V gene is TRBV19, the J gene TRBJ1-2, with D unclear. The material was CD4+ T cells from blood, obtained before the transplant. The source is a human donor who received a combined kidney and bone marrow transplant. The CDR3 DNA sequence: TGTGCCAGTAGTATCACGGAGGAGGATGGCTACACCTTC. Translated, it gives CASSITEEDGYTF.